A single sample gave rise to the 11 T cell receptor beta chains below, sequenced in a study of cytomegalovirus exposure and HLA in healthy donors. Clones were read by immunoSEQ multiplex PCR, and TCRdb kept only the in-frame ones, dropping some. This sample has tens of thousands of clones, with approximately 95% found just once. Material: PBMCs. These receptors were obtained from a woman under 30 in good health and CMV-seropositive.

The chain employs TRBV7-2 and TRBJ1-2; D not certain. Per germline, CDR1 SGHTA and CDR2 FQGNSA. With 1 base removed from V and 2 bases from J, the gap between germline ends came to 5 bases. CDR3 length: 13 amino acids. Here the CDR3 reads CASSLGQNYGYTF. In nucleotides, the CDR3 is TGTGCCAGCAGCTTAGGCCAGAACTATGGCTACACCTTC.

This chain connects TRBV5-4 to TRBJ1-3; the D gene is possibly TRBD1 (6 bases). Trimming removed 1 base from V and 2 bases from J, with 10 bases in between. The CDR3 sequence is 15 residues long. The germline gives CDR1 SGHNT, CDR2 YYREEE (reference sequence). The CDR3 reads CASSLRGGPGNTIYF. CDR3 DNA: TGTGCCAGCAGCTTGAGGGGGGGCCCTGGAAACACCATATATTTT.

This chain's CDR3 is CASSLASTGLYQPQHF. As DNA, the CDR3 is TGTGCCAGCAGCCTTGCATCAACCGGTTTATATCAGCCCCAGCATTTT. The chain has TRBV7-9 and TRBJ1-5; D unclear. Trimming cost V 5 bases and J 5 bases, with 19 bases left between them. This CDR3 contains 16 residues. From germline, CDR1 is SEHNR and CDR2 FQNEAQ (reference sequence).

To note about this clone: The same CDR3 also results from other DNA sequences found in this sample. The rearrangement links TRBV5-1 to TRBJ2-1; D remains unclear. Germline-derived CDR1 and CDR2 are SGHRS and YFSETQ. The CDR3 totals 15 residues. The V and J ends lost 0 bases and 8 bases respectively, with 15 bases between them. CDR3 in amino acids: CASSLVTSDLHEQFF. As DNA, the CDR3 is TGCGCCAGCAGCTTGGTAACTTCCGATCTGCATGAGCAGTTCTTC.

This rearrangement joins TRBV27 to TRBJ2-1; D is possibly TRBD1 (5 bases). V was clipped by 0 bases and J by 6 bases, with 6 bases between them. The CDR3 length is 13 residues. The V gene's germline CDR1 is MNHEY and CDR2 SMNVEV (reference sequence). The CDR3, as DNA: TGTGCCAGCAGTTTATCTAGGGGCAATGAGCAGTTCTTC. It translates to CASSLSRGNEQFF.

The V gene is TRBV2, the J gene TRBJ1-2, with a weak D call TRBD1 (5 bases). The CDR3 runs 15 residues. V dropped 5 bases and J dropped 4 bases, with 17 bases sitting between them. Germline V lookup: CDR1 SNHLY, CDR2 FYNNEI. The CDR3 region is CASSPIQGGVYGYTF. The DNA of the CDR3 is TGTGCCAGCAGTCCAATCCAGGGTGGGGTCTATGGCTACACCTTC.

This sequence joins TRBV15 and TRBJ2-3, with D maybe TRBD1 (6 bases). CDR3 length: 15 amino acids. V was cut by 2 bases and J by 5 bases, with 14 bases left in between. Germline CDR1 and CDR2: LNHNV and YYDKDF (reference sequence). CDR3 loop: CATSRRQGPGDTQYF. The CDR3 nucleotides are TGTGCCACCAGCAGACGCCAGGGGCCGGGAGATACGCAGTATTTT.

V is TRBV7-3 and J is TRBJ1-1; D unresolved. The CDR3 is 15 amino acids. The germline V gene has CDR1 SGHTA and CDR2 FQGTGA. The V end was cut by 3 bases, the J end by 1 base, with 12 bases between. CDR3 residues: CASSFRGGGNTEAFF. The DNA of the CDR3 is TGTGCCAGCAGCTTTCGGGGTGGTGGGAACACTGAAGCTTTCTTT.

This chain connects TRBV4-1 to TRBJ1-1; perhaps TRBD1 as D (6 bases). Trimming left V 1 base short and J 10 bases short, with 16 bases between. The CDR3 runs 14 residues. The germline gives CDR1 MGHRA, CDR2 YSYEKL. In nucleotides, the CDR3 is TGCGCCAGCAGCCAAGTCGTAGGGGGAATCGTAGCTTTCTTT. It codes for CASSQVVGGIVAFF.

The chain uses TRBV19 and TRBJ1-2, with D tentatively TRBD1 (6 bases). CDR1 and CDR2 from the germline V gene are LNHDA and SQIVND (reference sequence). The CDR3 sequence is 16 residues long. V dropped 5 bases and J dropped 4 bases, with 20 bases sitting between them. Here the CDR3 reads CASSPKTGGKSYGYTF. In DNA form, the CDR3 reads TGTGCCAGTAGTCCAAAGACAGGAGGAAAAAGCTATGGCTACACCTTC.

The sample holds one count of this clone. The V call is TRBV5-1, the J call TRBJ1-2; TRBD1 might be the D (5 bases). Germline V gene lookup returns CDR1 SGHRS and CDR2 YFSETQ. CDR3 length equals 12 residues. V shed 5 bases and J shed 8 bases, with 13 bases lying between them. CDR3 sequence (DNA): TGCGCCAGCAGGGGGACTTCGGAGGGCTACACCTTC. This sequence encodes CASRGTSEGYTF. The variable domain in full, completed from reference TRBV5-1 and TRBJ1-2, reads KAGVTQTPRYLIKTRGQQVTLSCSPISGHRSVSWYQQTPGQGLQFLFEYFSETQRNKGNFPGRFSGRQFSNSRSEMNVSTLELGDSALYLCASRGTSEGYTFGSGTRLTVV.